The rows below give T cell receptor beta chains drawn from one sample of a study of T cells in Graves' hyperthyroidism and ophthalmopathy. A single record per CDR3 protein comes from TCRdb applying MiXCR to the multiplex PCR reads. The sample lists about 690,000 distinct CDR3 sequences; roughly 17% were seen once. Sequencing input: blood. The receptors here all came from a man in his fifties with Graves' hyperthyroidism. Each CDR3 is given with its conserved first and last residue. Fields, in order: clone size, J gene, D gene, V gene, CDR3 protein, CDR3 DNA. D genes are given only for firm matches. Size is omitted from some rows. Given values are once, few, many or a class for expanded clones.

clone_size: many
j_call: TRBJ2-7
d_call: TRBD1
v_call: TRBV19
cdr3_aa: CASSSPRTGETYEQYF
cdr3_nt: TGTGCCAGTAGTAGCCCTCGGACAGGGGAGACCTACGAGCAGTACTTC

clone_size: few
j_call: TRBJ2-7
d_call: TRBD2
v_call: TRBV10-2
cdr3_aa: CASRGGLAGRKSYEQYF
cdr3_nt: TGCGCCAGCAGGGGGGGACTAGCGGGAAGAAAGTCCTACGAGCAGTACTTC

clone_size: few
j_call: TRBJ2-7
d_call: .
v_call: TRBV6-4
cdr3_aa: CASSPVGPYEQYF
cdr3_nt: TGTGCCAGCAGCCCCGTTGGTCCCTACGAGCAGTACTTC

clone_size: .
j_call: TRBJ2-7
d_call: TRBD1
v_call: TRBV6-1
cdr3_aa: CASSDLDRLAYEQYF
cdr3_nt: TGTGCCAGCAGTGATTTGGACAGGCTAGCCTACGAGCAGTACTTC

clone_size: few
j_call: TRBJ2-1
d_call: TRBD2
v_call: TRBV28
cdr3_aa: CASSGRGRAFKNEQFF
cdr3_nt: TGTGCCAGCAGTGGTCGTGGGAGGGCCTTTAAGAATGAGCAGTTCTTC

clone_size: .
j_call: TRBJ1-4
d_call: .
v_call: TRBV28
cdr3_aa: CASSLSGRGINEKLFF
cdr3_nt: TGTGCCAGCAGTTTAAGTGGGAGAGGGATCAATGAAAAACTGTTTTTT

clone_size: .
j_call: TRBJ1-1
d_call: .
v_call: TRBV20-1
cdr3_aa: CSARGGMNTEAFF
cdr3_nt: TGCAGTGCTAGGGGGGGTATGAACACTGAAGCTTTCTTT

clone_size: many
j_call: TRBJ2-3
d_call: .
v_call: TRBV12-3/TRBV12-4
cdr3_aa: CASSSERGTDTQYF
cdr3_nt: TGTGCCAGCAGTTCTGAGCGGGGCACAGATACGCAGTATTTT

clone_size: many
j_call: TRBJ2-3
d_call: .
v_call: TRBV11-2
cdr3_aa: CASSLPRRGPRTDTQYF
cdr3_nt: TGTGCCAGCAGCTTACCCCGGCGGGGACCTCGCACAGATACGCAGTATTTT

clone_size: many
j_call: TRBJ2-7
d_call: .
v_call: TRBV6-6
cdr3_aa: CASSYSRRNYEQYF
cdr3_nt: TGTGCCAGCAGTTATTCGCGGAGGAACTACGAGCAGTACTTC

clone_size: .
j_call: TRBJ2-7
d_call: .
v_call: TRBV7-2
cdr3_aa: CASSFPGRREQYF
cdr3_nt: TGTGCCAGCAGCTTCCCGGGGAGACGCGAGCAGTACTTC

clone_size: many
j_call: TRBJ2-2
d_call: TRBD1
v_call: TRBV7-2
cdr3_aa: CASSLSGDRVHGELFF
cdr3_nt: TGTGCCAGCAGCTTATCGGGGGACAGGGTTCACGGGGAGCTGTTTTTT

clone_size: many
j_call: TRBJ2-1
d_call: .
v_call: TRBV7-2
cdr3_aa: CASSLTTYNEQFF
cdr3_nt: TGTGCCAGCAGCTTAACCACCTACAATGAGCAGTTCTTC

clone_size: many
j_call: TRBJ2-3
d_call: .
v_call: TRBV6-5
cdr3_aa: CASSYSLRFSEGDTQYF
cdr3_nt: TGTGCCAGCAGTTACTCGTTAAGGTTTTCAGAGGGAGATACGCAGTATTTT

clone_size: many
j_call: TRBJ1-2
d_call: TRBD1
v_call: TRBV6-1
cdr3_aa: CASIIGQGYGYTF
cdr3_nt: TGTGCCAGCATTATCGGACAGGGATATGGCTACACCTTC

clone_size: .
j_call: TRBJ2-1
d_call: TRBD1
v_call: TRBV28
cdr3_aa: CASTYRDSLYNEQFF
cdr3_nt: TGTGCCAGCACCTACCGGGACAGCCTATACAATGAGCAGTTCTTC

clone_size: few
j_call: TRBJ2-6
d_call: .
v_call: TRBV7-3
cdr3_aa: CASSLGAGAGANVLAF
cdr3_nt: TGTGCCAGCAGCTTAGGGGCAGGGGCTGGGGCCAACGTCCTGGCTTTC

clone_size: many
j_call: TRBJ2-3
d_call: .
v_call: TRBV11-3
cdr3_aa: CASSLGWEDTQYF
cdr3_nt: TGTGCCAGCAGCTTAGGATGGGAAGATACGCAGTATTTT

clone_size: few
j_call: TRBJ2-7
d_call: .
v_call: TRBV9
cdr3_aa: CASSVGQRGEQYF
cdr3_nt: TGTGCCAGCAGCGTAGGGCAGAGGGGCGAGCAGTACTTC

clone_size: few
j_call: TRBJ2-1
d_call: .
v_call: TRBV5-6
cdr3_aa: CASSSGTRTYNEQFF
cdr3_nt: TGTGCCAGCAGCTCAGGAACCAGAACCTACAATGAGCAGTTCTTC

clone_size: many
j_call: TRBJ2-7
d_call: TRBD1
v_call: TRBV2
cdr3_aa: CASSVDRGIYEQYF
cdr3_nt: TGTGCCAGCAGCGTTGACAGGGGAATCTACGAGCAGTACTTC

clone_size: .
j_call: TRBJ1-2
d_call: .
v_call: TRBV12-3/TRBV12-4
cdr3_aa: CASSRWAPYGYTF
cdr3_nt: TGTGCCAGCAGCCGGTGGGCTCCCTATGGCTACACCTTC

clone_size: few
j_call: TRBJ2-1
d_call: TRBD1
v_call: TRBV19
cdr3_aa: CASSIGTGGVNEQFF
cdr3_nt: TGTGCCAGTAGTATCGGGACAGGGGGGGTCAATGAGCAGTTCTTC

clone_size: many
j_call: TRBJ1-2
d_call: .
v_call: TRBV2
cdr3_aa: CAITPGQETYGYTF
cdr3_nt: TGTGCCATTACACCGGGACAAGAAACCTATGGCTACACCTTC

clone_size: .
j_call: TRBJ1-1
d_call: .
v_call: TRBV3-1
cdr3_aa: CASSPFSQGTEAFF
cdr3_nt: TGTGCCAGCAGCCCTTTTTCACAGGGAACTGAAGCTTTCTTT

clone_size: few
j_call: TRBJ2-5
d_call: TRBD2
v_call: TRBV3-1
cdr3_aa: CASSPLTSGQETQYF
cdr3_nt: TGTGCCAGCAGCCCCTTGACTAGCGGTCAAGAGACCCAGTACTTC

clone_size: .
j_call: TRBJ2-2
d_call: .
v_call: TRBV7-3
cdr3_aa: CASSYSPRTENTGELFF
cdr3_nt: TGTGCCAGCAGCTACTCCCCCCGGACAGAGAACACCGGGGAGCTGTTTTTT

clone_size: many
j_call: TRBJ1-1
d_call: .
v_call: TRBV27
cdr3_aa: CASSLWVGTEAFF
cdr3_nt: TGTGCCAGCAGTTTATGGGTGGGCACTGAAGCTTTCTTT

clone_size: many
j_call: TRBJ2-1
d_call: TRBD2
v_call: TRBV9
cdr3_aa: CASSQTTSLAGGYNEQFF
cdr3_nt: TGTGCCAGCAGCCAAACAACGAGCTTAGCGGGAGGCTACAATGAGCAGTTCTTC

clone_size: many
j_call: TRBJ2-7
d_call: .
v_call: TRBV28
cdr3_aa: CASSRPNRLRYEQYF
cdr3_nt: TGTGCCAGCAGCCGACCAAATCGACTCCGCTACGAGCAGTACTTC

clone_size: few
j_call: TRBJ2-6
d_call: .
v_call: TRBV11-1
cdr3_aa: CASSLVQGPNGANVLTF
cdr3_nt: TGTGCCAGCAGCTTAGTTCAGGGGCCGAACGGGGCCAACGTCCTGACTTTC

clone_size: many
j_call: TRBJ1-1
d_call: .
v_call: TRBV10-3
cdr3_aa: CAIKGGAAQGTEAFF
cdr3_nt: TGTGCCATCAAAGGTGGAGCCGCTCAAGGAACTGAAGCTTTCTTT

clone_size: .
j_call: TRBJ2-5
d_call: TRBD2
v_call: TRBV5-1
cdr3_aa: CASSLGTSDLQETQYF
cdr3_nt: TGCGCCAGCAGCTTAGGGACTAGTGACCTCCAAGAGACCCAGTACTTC

clone_size: .
j_call: TRBJ1-2
d_call: TRBD1
v_call: TRBV20-1
cdr3_aa: CSARDHWTGLNLQADGYTF
cdr3_nt: TGCAGTGCTAGAGATCACTGGACAGGCCTAAACCTCCAAGCGGATGGCTACACCTTC

clone_size: many
j_call: TRBJ2-1
d_call: .
v_call: TRBV7-2
cdr3_aa: CASSLEAGDNEQFF
cdr3_nt: TGTGCCAGCAGCTTAGAAGCAGGAGACAATGAGCAGTTCTTC

clone_size: many
j_call: TRBJ2-3
d_call: .
v_call: TRBV7-9
cdr3_aa: CASSLATVDTQYF
cdr3_nt: TGTGCCAGCAGCTTAGCCACGGTAGATACGCAGTATTTT

clone_size: many
j_call: TRBJ1-5
d_call: .
v_call: TRBV30
cdr3_aa: CAWSVLAGQPQHF
cdr3_nt: TGTGCCTGGAGTGTGCTGGCTGGTCAGCCCCAGCATTTT

clone_size: few
j_call: TRBJ1-5
d_call: .
v_call: TRBV4-2
cdr3_aa: CASSQARGLPQHF
cdr3_nt: TGTGCCAGCAGCCAAGCTCGGGGCCTGCCCCAGCATTTT

clone_size: .
j_call: TRBJ2-1
d_call: TRBD1
v_call: TRBV3-1
cdr3_aa: CASSRNGQGYNEQFF
cdr3_nt: TGTGCCAGCAGCCGGAATGGACAGGGCTACAATGAGCAGTTCTTC

clone_size: few
j_call: TRBJ2-1
d_call: TRBD1
v_call: TRBV6-1
cdr3_aa: CASTPRQGLSYNEQFF
cdr3_nt: TGTGCCAGCACTCCCCGACAGGGCCTCTCCTACAATGAGCAGTTCTTC

clone_size: many
j_call: TRBJ2-5
d_call: .
v_call: TRBV30
cdr3_aa: CACTAPPGETQYF
cdr3_nt: TGTGCCTGTACGGCTCCCCCGGGGGAGACCCAGTACTTC

clone_size: many
j_call: TRBJ1-6
d_call: .
v_call: TRBV12-3/TRBV12-4
cdr3_aa: CASSHRISPLHF
cdr3_nt: TGTGCCAGCAGCCATCGGATTTCACCCCTCCACTTT

clone_size: .
j_call: TRBJ2-7
d_call: TRBD1
v_call: TRBV2
cdr3_aa: CAAGGDRGLEQYF
cdr3_nt: TGTGCCGCCGGGGGGGACAGGGGTCTCGAGCAGTACTTC

clone_size: many
j_call: TRBJ1-3
d_call: .
v_call: TRBV2
cdr3_aa: CASPVGVGNTIYF
cdr3_nt: TGTGCCAGCCCAGTGGGAGTCGGAAACACCATATATTTT

clone_size: few
j_call: TRBJ1-5
d_call: .
v_call: TRBV4-1
cdr3_aa: CASSQPRAGSNQPQHF
cdr3_nt: TGCGCCAGCAGCCAACCCCGGGCAGGTAGCAATCAGCCCCAGCATTTT

clone_size: .
j_call: TRBJ2-1
d_call: TRBD2
v_call: TRBV19
cdr3_aa: CASSISLAGDEQFF
cdr3_nt: TGTGCCAGTAGTATTTCCCTAGCGGGAGATGAGCAGTTCTTC

clone_size: many
j_call: TRBJ2-7
d_call: .
v_call: TRBV4-3
cdr3_aa: CASSQESGRSYEQYF
cdr3_nt: TGCGCCAGCAGCCAAGAATCGGGTCGCTCCTACGAGCAGTACTTC

clone_size: .
j_call: TRBJ2-5
d_call: TRBD2
v_call: TRBV20-1
cdr3_aa: CSARRTSGVQETQYF
cdr3_nt: TGCAGTGCTCGGCGGACTAGCGGGGTCCAAGAGACCCAGTACTTC

clone_size: many
j_call: TRBJ1-2
d_call: .
v_call: TRBV14
cdr3_aa: CASSQGAWVDYGYTF
cdr3_nt: TGTGCCAGCAGCCAAGGAGCTTGGGTAGACTATGGCTACACCTTC

clone_size: few
j_call: TRBJ2-2
d_call: TRBD2
v_call: TRBV9
cdr3_aa: CASSITGTSGSNGELFF
cdr3_nt: TGTGCCAGCAGTATTACCGGGACTAGCGGGAGTAACGGGGAGCTGTTTTTT

clone_size: many
j_call: TRBJ1-5
d_call: TRBD1
v_call: TRBV28
cdr3_aa: CASTITQGLKQPQHF
cdr3_nt: TGTGCCAGCACCATAACACAGGGGCTTAAACAGCCCCAGCATTTT

clone_size: many
j_call: TRBJ2-1
d_call: .
v_call: TRBV14
cdr3_aa: CASSPLGTQHNEQFF
cdr3_nt: TGTGCCAGCAGCCCCCTCGGGACCCAACACAATGAGCAGTTCTTC

clone_size: few
j_call: TRBJ2-7
d_call: .
v_call: TRBV4-2
cdr3_aa: CASSPLEGQYEQYF
cdr3_nt: TGTGCCAGCAGCCCACTAGAAGGGCAATACGAGCAGTACTTC

clone_size: many
j_call: TRBJ2-2
d_call: TRBD2
v_call: TRBV12-3/TRBV12-4
cdr3_aa: CASRSLAGTGELFF
cdr3_nt: TGTGCCAGCAGATCCCTAGCGGGCACCGGGGAGCTGTTTTTT

clone_size: many
j_call: TRBJ2-5
d_call: .
v_call: TRBV7-2
cdr3_aa: CASSSRGDQETQYF
cdr3_nt: TGTGCCAGCAGCTCCCGAGGGGACCAAGAGACCCAGTACTTC

clone_size: few
j_call: TRBJ1-1
d_call: .
v_call: TRBV28
cdr3_aa: CASKARLRTEAFF
cdr3_nt: TGTGCCAGCAAGGCACGGCTAAGGACTGAAGCTTTCTTT

clone_size: few
j_call: TRBJ2-3
d_call: TRBD1
v_call: TRBV19
cdr3_aa: CASSPGQGTYTDTQYF
cdr3_nt: TGTGCCAGTAGTCCAGGACAGGGGACGTACACAGATACGCAGTATTTT

clone_size: many
j_call: TRBJ1-1
d_call: .
v_call: TRBV19
cdr3_aa: CASSPLVGGTEAFF
cdr3_nt: TGTGCCAGTAGTCCCCTAGTCGGGGGGACTGAAGCTTTCTTT

clone_size: many
j_call: TRBJ2-7
d_call: TRBD1
v_call: TRBV20-1
cdr3_aa: CSARGEDRVYEQYF
cdr3_nt: TGCAGTGCTAGAGGGGAGGACAGGGTGTACGAGCAGTACTTC

clone_size: many
j_call: TRBJ2-2
d_call: .
v_call: TRBV12-3/TRBV12-4
cdr3_aa: CASSSGILKGGELFF
cdr3_nt: TGTGCCAGCAGTTCCGGGATCCTAAAGGGCGGGGAGCTGTTTTTT